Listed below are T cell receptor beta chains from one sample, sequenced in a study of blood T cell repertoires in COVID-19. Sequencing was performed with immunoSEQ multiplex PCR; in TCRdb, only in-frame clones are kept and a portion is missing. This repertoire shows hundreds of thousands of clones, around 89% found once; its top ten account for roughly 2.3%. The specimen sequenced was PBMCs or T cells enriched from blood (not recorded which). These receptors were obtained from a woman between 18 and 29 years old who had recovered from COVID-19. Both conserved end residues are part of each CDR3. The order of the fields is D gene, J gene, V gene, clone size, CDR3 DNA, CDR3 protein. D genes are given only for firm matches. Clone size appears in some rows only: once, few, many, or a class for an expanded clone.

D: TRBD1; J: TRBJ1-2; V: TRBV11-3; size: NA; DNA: TGTGCCAGCAGCTTAGTCGGGAACAGGGGTGACTATGGCTACACCTTC; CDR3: CASSLVGNRGDYGYTF
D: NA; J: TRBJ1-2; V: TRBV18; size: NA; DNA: TGTGCCAGCTCCGAGGGTTCGGTCTATGGCTACACCTTC; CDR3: CASSEGSVYGYTF
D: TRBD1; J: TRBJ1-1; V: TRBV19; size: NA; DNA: TGTGCCAGTAGTATCCTGACGGGACAGCTGAACACTGAAGCTTTCTTT; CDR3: CASSILTGQLNTEAFF
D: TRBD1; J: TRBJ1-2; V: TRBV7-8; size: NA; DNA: TGTGCCAGCAGCTTAGGGATGGACAGGGACGATGGTGGCTACACCTTC; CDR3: CASSLGMDRDDGGYTF
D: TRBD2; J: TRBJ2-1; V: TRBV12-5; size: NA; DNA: TGTGCTAGTGGCCACGGACTAGCGGGCTACAATGAGCAGTTCTTC; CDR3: CASGHGLAGYNEQFF
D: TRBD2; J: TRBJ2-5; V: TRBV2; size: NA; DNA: TGTGCCAGCAGTGCCGGTAGCGGGGCCCAAGAGACCCAGTACTTC; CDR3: CASSAGSGAQETQYF
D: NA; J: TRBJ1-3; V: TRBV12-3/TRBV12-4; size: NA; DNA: TGTGCCAGCAGTTTAGGAGCCTATGACACCATATATTTT; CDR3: CASSLGAYDTIYF
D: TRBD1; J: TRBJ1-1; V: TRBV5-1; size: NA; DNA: TGCGCCAGCTTAGCAGGGACAGGGTCTGTGAACACTGAAGCTTTCTTT; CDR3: CASLAGTGSVNTEAFF
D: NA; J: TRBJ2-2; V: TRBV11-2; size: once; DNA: TGTGCCAGCAGATCTAAGACAGAGTTCGCCGGGGAGCTGTTTTTT; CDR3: CASRSKTEFAGELFF
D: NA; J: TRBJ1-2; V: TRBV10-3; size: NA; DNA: TGTGCCATCAGTGAGTCAGGGGCCCATGGCTACACCTTC; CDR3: CAISESGAHGYTF
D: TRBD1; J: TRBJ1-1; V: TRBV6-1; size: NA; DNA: TGTGCCAGCAGTGATACAGGGACAGGGTACGAGACTGAAGCTTTCTTT; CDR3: CASSDTGTGYETEAFF
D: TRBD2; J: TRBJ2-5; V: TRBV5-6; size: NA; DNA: TGTGCCAGCAGCTTGCTAGCGGGGAATAAAGAGACCCAGTACTTC; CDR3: CASSLLAGNKETQYF
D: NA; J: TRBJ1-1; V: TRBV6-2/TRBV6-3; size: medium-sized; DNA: TGTGCCAGCAGCTCGACAGAGAACACTGAAGCTTTCTTT; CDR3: CASSSTENTEAFF
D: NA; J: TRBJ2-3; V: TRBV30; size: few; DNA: TGTGCCTGGAGCACAGGGACGACAGATACGCAGTATTTT; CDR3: CAWSTGTTDTQYF
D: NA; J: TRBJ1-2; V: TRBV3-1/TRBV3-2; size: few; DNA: TGTGCCAGCAGCCAAGTCTTAACGGGTTTGAGTGGCTACACCTTC; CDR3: CASSQVLTGLSGYTF
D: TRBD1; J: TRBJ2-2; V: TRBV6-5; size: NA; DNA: TGTGCCAGCAGTTCCGAGACAGGGCGGACCGGGGAGCTGTTTTTT; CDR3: CASSSETGRTGELFF
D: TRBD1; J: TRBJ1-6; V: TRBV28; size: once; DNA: TGTGCCAGCAGTTTACGGGGACAGTATAATTCACCCCTCCACTTT; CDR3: CASSLRGQYNSPLHF
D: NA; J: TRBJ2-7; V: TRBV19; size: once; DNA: TGTGCCAGTAGTATCCAGGGGGGACCTCACGAGCAGTACTTC; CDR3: CASSIQGGPHEQYF
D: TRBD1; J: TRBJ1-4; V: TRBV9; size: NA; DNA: TGTGCCAGCAGCTCTACCGGGACAGAGAATGAAAAACTGTTTTTT; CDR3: CASSSTGTENEKLFF
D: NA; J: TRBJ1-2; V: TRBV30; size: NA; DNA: TGTGCCTGGAGTGTACACGACTATGGCTACACCTTC; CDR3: CAWSVHDYGYTF
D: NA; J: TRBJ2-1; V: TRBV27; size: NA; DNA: TGTGCCAGCAAAAACCTTGAGGGTTACAATGAGCAGTTCTTC; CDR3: CASKNLEGYNEQFF
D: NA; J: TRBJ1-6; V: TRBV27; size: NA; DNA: TGTGCCAGCAGTTTACAGGAGGGCTATAATTCACCCCTCCACTTT; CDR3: CASSLQEGYNSPLHF
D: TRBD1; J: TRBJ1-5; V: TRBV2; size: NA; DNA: TGTGCCAGCAGTAGTGGGGGCACACAGGGGTTAAATCAGCCCCAGCATTTT; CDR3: CASSSGGTQGLNQPQHF
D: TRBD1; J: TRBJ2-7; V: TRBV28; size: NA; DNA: TGTGCCAGCTCACTAGCCGGGACAGGCCTGGAGGAGCAGTACTTC; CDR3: CASSLAGTGLEEQYF
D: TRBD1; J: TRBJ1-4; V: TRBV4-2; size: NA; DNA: TGTGCCAGCAGCTGGACAGGATCTAATGAAAAACTGTTTTTT; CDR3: CASSWTGSNEKLFF
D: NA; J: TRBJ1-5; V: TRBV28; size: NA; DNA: TGTGCCAGCAGTGTCTCTCCGGGACAATCGCAGCCCCAGCATTTT; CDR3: CASSVSPGQSQPQHF
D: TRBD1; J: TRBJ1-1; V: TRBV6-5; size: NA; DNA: TGTGCCAGCAGACAACAGGGGGTGAAAACTGAAGCTTTCTTT; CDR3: CASRQQGVKTEAFF
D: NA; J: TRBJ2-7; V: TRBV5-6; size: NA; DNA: TGTGCCAGCAGCTTGAGGCAGGCTCCCTACGAGCAGTACTTC; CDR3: CASSLRQAPYEQYF
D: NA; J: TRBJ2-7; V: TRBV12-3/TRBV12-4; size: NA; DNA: TGTGCCAGCAGTTTAACGGGGGAGCAGTACTTC; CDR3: CASSLTGEQYF
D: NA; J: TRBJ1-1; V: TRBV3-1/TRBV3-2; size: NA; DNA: TGTGCCAGCAGCCAAAGACAGACCGTGAACACTGAAGCTTTCTTT; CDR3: CASSQRQTVNTEAFF
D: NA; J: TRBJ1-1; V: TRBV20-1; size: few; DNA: TGCAGTGCTAGTCTCCATGGGGGGGCAACTGAAGCTTTCTTT; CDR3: CSASLHGGATEAFF
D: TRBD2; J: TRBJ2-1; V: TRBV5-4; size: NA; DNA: TGTGCCAGCAGCTATTCTAGCGGGGGGCTGTACAATGAGCAGTTCTTC; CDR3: CASSYSSGGLYNEQFF
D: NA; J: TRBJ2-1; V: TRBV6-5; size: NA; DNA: TGTGCCAGCAGTTACTCGGGGGGGACACACGATGAGCAGTTCTTC; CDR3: CASSYSGGTHDEQFF
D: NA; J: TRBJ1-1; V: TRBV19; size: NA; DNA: TGTGCCAGTAGTATGGATACTAGCGGAATGAACACTGAAGCTTTCTTT; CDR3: CASSMDTSGMNTEAFF
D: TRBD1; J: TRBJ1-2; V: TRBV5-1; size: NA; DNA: TGCGCCAGCAGCCCGGCAGGGGGCAGAGGCTACACCTTC; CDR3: CASSPAGGRGYTF
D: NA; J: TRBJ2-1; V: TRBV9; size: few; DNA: TGTGCCAGCAGCGAGAGGCCCTACAATGAGCAGTTCTTC; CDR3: CASSERPYNEQFF
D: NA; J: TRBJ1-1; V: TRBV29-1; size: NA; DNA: TGCAGCGTTGTTGTCGCTGAAGCTTTCTTT; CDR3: CSVVVAEAFF
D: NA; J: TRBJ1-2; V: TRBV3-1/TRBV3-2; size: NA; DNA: TGTGCCAGCAGCCAAGAGATCTCAGCAGGGTCCTATGGCTACACCTTC; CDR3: CASSQEISAGSYGYTF
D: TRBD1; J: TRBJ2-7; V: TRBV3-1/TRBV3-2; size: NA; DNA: TGTGCCAGCAGCCAAGGGTTGGGGCTGGGACAGGCCCACGAGCAGTACTTC; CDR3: CASSQGLGLGQAHEQYF
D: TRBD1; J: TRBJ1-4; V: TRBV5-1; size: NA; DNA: TGCGCCAGCAGCTTCGGACAGGGCTTCTATGAAAAACTGTTTTTT; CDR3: CASSFGQGFYEKLFF
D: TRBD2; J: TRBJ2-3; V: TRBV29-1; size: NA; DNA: TGCAGCGTTGAACCTCCGGGGGAGGGGGATACGCAGTATTTT; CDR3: CSVEPPGEGDTQYF
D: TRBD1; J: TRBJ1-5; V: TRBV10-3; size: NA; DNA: TGTGCCATCAGTGCTGGGAGGACAGGGCAACATAGCAATCAGCCCCAGCATTTT; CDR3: CAISAGRTGQHSNQPQHF
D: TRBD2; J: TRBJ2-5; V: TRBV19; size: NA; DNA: TGTGCTACTTCGGCGGGGGTGCTACAAGAGACCCAGTACTTC; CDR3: CATSAGVLQETQYF
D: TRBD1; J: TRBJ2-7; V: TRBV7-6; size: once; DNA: TGTGCCAGCAGCTCCCAGACAGGGTCCTACGAGCAGTACTTC; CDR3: CASSSQTGSYEQYF
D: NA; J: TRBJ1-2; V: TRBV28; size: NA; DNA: TGTGCCAGCAGTTTAACTGGACAGCTCTATGGCTACACCTTC; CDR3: CASSLTGQLYGYTF
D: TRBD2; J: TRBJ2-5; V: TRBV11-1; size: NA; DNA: TGTGCCAGCAGCTTAGCGCGGCTAGCGGGGGCTGGGGAGACCCAGTACTTC; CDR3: CASSLARLAGAGETQYF
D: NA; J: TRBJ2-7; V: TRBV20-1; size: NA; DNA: TGCAGTGCTCTGCGAGGGAACGAGCAGTACTTC; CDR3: CSALRGNEQYF
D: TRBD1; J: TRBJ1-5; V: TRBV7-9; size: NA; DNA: TGTGCCAGCAGCTTAGAGGGGGCTTCGGGTCAGCCCCAGCATTTT; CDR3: CASSLEGASGQPQHF
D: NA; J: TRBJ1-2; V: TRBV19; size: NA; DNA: TGTGCCAGTAGTATAGCAGGTGGTGGCTACACCTTC; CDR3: CASSIAGGGYTF
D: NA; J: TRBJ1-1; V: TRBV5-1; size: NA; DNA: TGCGCCAGCTCCTTTCAGGACAGTTCGGGCACTGAAGCTTTCTTT; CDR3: CASSFQDSSGTEAFF
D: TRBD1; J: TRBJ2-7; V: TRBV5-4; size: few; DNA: TGTGCCAGCAGCGACGACAGGGGCAGGTACGAGCAGTACTTC; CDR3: CASSDDRGRYEQYF
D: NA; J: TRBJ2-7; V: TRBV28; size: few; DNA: TGTGCCAGCAGTACAGGAGGGCGGAGTCGGAGAGGGTTCTACGAGCAGTACTTC; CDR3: CASSTGGRSRRGFYEQYF
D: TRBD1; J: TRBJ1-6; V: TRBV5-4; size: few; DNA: TGTGCCAGCAGCCGAGCCGGGACAGGGTATTCACCCCTCCACTTT; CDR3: CASSRAGTGYSPLHF
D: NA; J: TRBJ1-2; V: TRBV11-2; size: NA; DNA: TGTGCCAGCAGCTTGCTCCCCTCACAGGGCGGCTACACCTTC; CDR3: CASSLLPSQGGYTF
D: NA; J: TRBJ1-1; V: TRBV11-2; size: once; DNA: TGTGCCAGCAGCTTTTCGAGGGTGAACACTGAAGCTTTCTTT; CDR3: CASSFSRVNTEAFF
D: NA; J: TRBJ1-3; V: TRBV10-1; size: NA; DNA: TGCGCCAGCAGTGATAGCTCTGGAAACACCATATATTTT; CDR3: CASSDSSGNTIYF
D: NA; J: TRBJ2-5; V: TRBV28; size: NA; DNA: TGTGCCAGCAGCGGGGGGCAGGGGATCGAAGAGACCCAGTACTTC; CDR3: CASSGGQGIEETQYF
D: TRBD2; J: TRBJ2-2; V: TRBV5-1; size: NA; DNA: TGCGCCAGCAGCTCGACTAGCGGGGGGGCCCACGGGGAGCTGTTTTTT; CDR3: CASSSTSGGAHGELFF
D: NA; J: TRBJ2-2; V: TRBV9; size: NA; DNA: TGTGCCAGCAGCGTAGATATCGGGGAGCTGTTTTTT; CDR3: CASSVDIGELFF